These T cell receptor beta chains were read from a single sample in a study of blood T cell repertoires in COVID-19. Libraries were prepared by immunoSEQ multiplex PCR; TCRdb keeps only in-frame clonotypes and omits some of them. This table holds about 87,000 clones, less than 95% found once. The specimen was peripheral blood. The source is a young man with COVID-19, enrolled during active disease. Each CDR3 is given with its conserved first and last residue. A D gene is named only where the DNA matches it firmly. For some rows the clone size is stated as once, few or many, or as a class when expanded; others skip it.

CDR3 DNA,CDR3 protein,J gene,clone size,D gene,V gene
TGTGCCAGCAGCCCCGGACATTCCGGGGAGCTGTTTTTT,CASSPGHSGELFF,TRBJ2-2,.,.,TRBV12-3/TRBV12-4
TGTGCCAGCAGCTTAGCCGGAGCCTCTGGAAACACCATATATTTT,CASSLAGASGNTIYF,TRBJ1-3,.,.,TRBV7-9
TGTGCCAGCAGGGAGACTTGGCAGGGGGCGGTTGAAAAACTGTTTTTT,CASRETWQGAVEKLFF,TRBJ1-4,.,TRBD1,TRBV7-8
TGTGCCAGCAGCGGGGACAGGGGGGAAGGTGGCTACACCTTC,CASSGDRGEGGYTF,TRBJ1-2,few,TRBD1,TRBV2
TGTGCCAGCAGCTTAGCGTTTTCCAGGGGCTCCTACGAGCAGTACTTC,CASSLAFSRGSYEQYF,TRBJ2-7,.,.,TRBV7-8
TGCAGCGTTTCGGGACTCCTGAACACTGAAGCTTTCTTT,CSVSGLLNTEAFF,TRBJ1-1,.,.,TRBV29-1
TGTGCCTGGAGTTCAAAGCGAAGCTCCTACAATGAGCAGTTCTTC,CAWSSKRSSYNEQFF,TRBJ2-1,.,.,TRBV30
TGTGCCAGCAGTTACCACCGACTAGCGGGAGGCGACCGGCAGTTCTTC,CASSYHRLAGGDRQFF,TRBJ2-1,.,TRBD2,TRBV6-2/TRBV6-3
TGTGCCAGCAGCCTATCCCAATCACAGCCCCAGCATTTT,CASSLSQSQPQHF,TRBJ1-5,.,.,TRBV28
TGTGCCAGCAGCGTAAGATTGGGCCACTATGGCTACACCTTC,CASSVRLGHYGYTF,TRBJ1-2,.,.,TRBV9
TGTGCCAGCAGCTTATATCGGCGGGAGGGAGATACGCAGTATTTT,CASSLYRREGDTQYF,TRBJ2-3,.,TRBD2,TRBV7-9
TGTGCCACCCAGGACAGGGGCCGGTCCTACGAGCAGTACTTC,CATQDRGRSYEQYF,TRBJ2-7,once,TRBD1,TRBV19
TGTGCCAGCAGATTGGGAGGGGCGAACACTGAAGCTTTCTTT,CASRLGGANTEAFF,TRBJ1-1,.,.,TRBV28
TGTGCCAGCAGCTTAGTGGGACAGGGAGGTACGCAGTATTTT,CASSLVGQGGTQYF,TRBJ2-3,.,TRBD1,TRBV7-2
TGTGCCAGCAGTTTAACCGGGACAGTGAACACTGAAGCTTTCTTT,CASSLTGTVNTEAFF,TRBJ1-1,.,TRBD1,TRBV28
TGTGCCAGCAGTTTCTTTACCCAGGGAAACCACAAAGAGACCCAGTACTTC,CASSFFTQGNHKETQYF,TRBJ2-5,once,.,TRBV28
TGTGCCAGCAGTCTGAAAAGGAGGGACTACGAGCAGTACTTC,CASSLKRRDYEQYF,TRBJ2-7,once,.,TRBV5-4
TGTGCCAGCAGTCCCATGGGAGAGGGGGAGAGTGATGAAAAACTGTTTTTT,CASSPMGEGESDEKLFF,TRBJ1-4,.,.,TRBV28
TGTGCCAGTAGTATAGATTACGACCCGCCTTCGGGCTATGGCTACACCTTC,CASSIDYDPPSGYGYTF,TRBJ1-2,.,.,TRBV19
TGTGCCAGCAGTCCAGGGGGCTACGAGCAGTACTTC,CASSPGGYEQYF,TRBJ2-7,once,TRBD1,TRBV5-6
TGTGCCAGCAGTCTCGACAAAACAGGGGGGGGTAGAAACACCATATATTTT,CASSLDKTGGGRNTIYF,TRBJ1-3,.,TRBD1,TRBV28
TGTGCCAGTAGTATAAGTAGACTTAGCAATCAGCCCCAGCATTTT,CASSISRLSNQPQHF,TRBJ1-5,.,.,TRBV19
TGTGCCAGCAGCCCGGGACAGACTGGAAACACCATATATTTT,CASSPGQTGNTIYF,TRBJ1-3,.,TRBD1,TRBV5-5
TGTGCCAGCAGTTACTCGGCGACAGGGTTCTACGAGCAGTACTTC,CASSYSATGFYEQYF,TRBJ2-7,.,TRBD1,TRBV6-5
TGTGCCAGCAGACTTGCGGGGGGCCCCTACAATGAGCAGTTCTTC,CASRLAGGPYNEQFF,TRBJ2-1,.,TRBD2,TRBV27
TGCGCCAGCAGCTTGCCAATCGGACAGGGGCTCACCATCACAGATACGCAGTATTTT,CASSLPIGQGLTITDTQYF,TRBJ2-3,.,TRBD1,TRBV5-1
TGTGCCAGCAGTTACAAGACTAGCGGGAGCTCCTACGAGCAGTACTTC,CASSYKTSGSSYEQYF,TRBJ2-7,.,TRBD2,TRBV6-2/TRBV6-3
TGTGCCAGCAGCGTAAACCTAGCGGGAAGCACAGATACGCAGTATTTT,CASSVNLAGSTDTQYF,TRBJ2-3,.,TRBD2,TRBV9
TGTGCCAGCTCACCAGTCGGGGGGCCCCTTAGCGGGAGTCCCTACGAGCAGTACTTC,CASSPVGGPLSGSPYEQYF,TRBJ2-7,once,TRBD2,TRBV18
TGCGCCAGCAGCCAAGGGGACAGGAACCTTTCACCCCTCCACTTT,CASSQGDRNLSPLHF,TRBJ1-6,once,TRBD1,TRBV4-1
TGTGCCAGCAGTTTCCTGGACAGGGGGCAAGGCTACACCTTC,CASSFLDRGQGYTF,TRBJ1-2,.,TRBD1,TRBV28
TGTGCCATCAGTGAGAGGGGCTCTGGAAACACCATATATTTT,CAISERGSGNTIYF,TRBJ1-3,.,.,TRBV10-3
TGTGCCAGCAGTTCGACAGGGTGGAATTCACCCCTCCACTTT,CASSSTGWNSPLHF,TRBJ1-6,.,TRBD1,TRBV27
TGTGCCAGCAGTCTACGGGAGGACAGGGGGGGATCGCCCTATAATTCACCCCTCCACTTT,CASSLREDRGGSPYNSPLHF,TRBJ1-6,.,TRBD1,TRBV5-5
TGTGCCAGCAGCTTAACGGGTATCACGAACACCGGGGAGCTGTTTTTT,CASSLTGITNTGELFF,TRBJ2-2,.,.,TRBV7-8
TGTGCCAGCAGTACAGGGGGAGAGACCCAGTACTTC,CASSTGGETQYF,TRBJ2-5,.,TRBD1,TRBV6-5
TGCGCCAGCAGCCAGGGGACAGGGACTTACGAGCAGTACTTC,CASSQGTGTYEQYF,TRBJ2-7,.,TRBD1,TRBV4-1
TGTGCCAGCAGCGTAGGAGCAGGCGGCAATCAGCCCCAGCATTTT,CASSVGAGGNQPQHF,TRBJ1-5,.,.,TRBV9
TGCGCCAGCAGCCCCGGGGACACGAACACCGGGGAGCTGTTTTTT,CASSPGDTNTGELFF,TRBJ2-2,.,.,TRBV5-1